This TCR beta chain is from a study of beta chain features in type 1 diabetes. Study as a whole: Patient and healthy donor groups were alike in age, gender and cell yields.

Study observations and caveats: Shortening that was moderate but significant affected the TCRB CDR3s of Type 1 diabetes patients in all four CD4+ subsets. Reduced insertions and increased deletions marked VDJ junctions in type 1 diabetes patients. cDNA-based reads could over-represent cells with high TCR expression.

The study reverse transcribed the entire isolated RNA, so it sequenced expressed TCRB transcripts. Libraries were prepared by immunoSEQ multiplex PCR; TCRdb keeps only in-frame clonotypes and omits some of them. The sample comprises about 230,000 clones, over 8.5% of which are singletons, and under 0.045% rests with the top ten. Regarding this clone: Its antigen is as yet unknown.

With V trimmed by 2 bases and J by 2 bases, 12 bases remained unmatched. Per germline, CDR1 KGHSH and CDR2 LQKENI. CDR3 length: 18 amino acids. The clonotype was recovered from a woman between 18 and 30 years old in good health. The chain carries TRBV18 and TRBJ2-3, with TRBD2 matching 8 bases. Sequencing was performed on naive CD4+ T cells from blood. CDR3 nucleotide sequence: TGTGCCAGCTCACCAGTACGGGGCGGGAGGCGCGTCACAGATACGCAGTATTTT. Amino acid sequence: CASSPVRGGRRVTDTQYF.